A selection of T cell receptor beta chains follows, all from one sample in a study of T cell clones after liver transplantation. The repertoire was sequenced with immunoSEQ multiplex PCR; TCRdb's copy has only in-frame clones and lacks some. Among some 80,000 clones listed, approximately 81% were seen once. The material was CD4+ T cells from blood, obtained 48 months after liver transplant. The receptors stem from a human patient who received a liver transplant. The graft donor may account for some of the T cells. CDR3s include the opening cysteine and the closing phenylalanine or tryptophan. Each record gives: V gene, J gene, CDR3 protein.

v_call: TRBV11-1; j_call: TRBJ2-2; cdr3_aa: CASTRNLVQGRGGELFF
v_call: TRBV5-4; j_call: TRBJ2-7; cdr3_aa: CASSRDRAYEQYF
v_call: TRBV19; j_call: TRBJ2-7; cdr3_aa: CASSPQHVSYEQYF
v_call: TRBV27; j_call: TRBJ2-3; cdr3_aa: CASSFPGATDTQYF
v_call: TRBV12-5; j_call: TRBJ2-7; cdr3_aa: CASGLVLGLNSYEQYF
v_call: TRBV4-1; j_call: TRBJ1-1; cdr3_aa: CASRQTLDTNTEAFF
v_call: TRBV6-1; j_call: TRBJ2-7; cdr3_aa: CASKDRIYEQYF
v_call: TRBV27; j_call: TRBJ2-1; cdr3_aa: CASSFHTGAANEQFF
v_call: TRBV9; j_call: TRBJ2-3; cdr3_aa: CASSVYPGQGERVGNTQYF
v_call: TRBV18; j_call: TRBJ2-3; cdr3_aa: CASSPTSGSTDTQYF
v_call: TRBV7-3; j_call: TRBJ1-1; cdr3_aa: CASSLTGTTEAFF
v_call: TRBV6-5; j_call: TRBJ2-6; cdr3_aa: CASGYSSSGANVLTF
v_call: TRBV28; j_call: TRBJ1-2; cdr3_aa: CASSDREAENGYTF
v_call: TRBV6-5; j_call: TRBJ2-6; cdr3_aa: CASSVQGPGANVLTF
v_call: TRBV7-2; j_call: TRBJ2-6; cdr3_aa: CANKVANVLTF
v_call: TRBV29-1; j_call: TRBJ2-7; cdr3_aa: CSVKGLAFMDEQYF
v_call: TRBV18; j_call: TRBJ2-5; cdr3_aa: CASSQTSFEDKETQYF
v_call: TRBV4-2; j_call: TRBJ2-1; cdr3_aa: CASSQDTGTRGGNEQFF